The clone carrying this T cell receptor beta chain has more than one count but fewer than ten. What it binds is unknown. This sample was included in a study of beta chain features in type 1 diabetes. Study-wide context: Comparable age, gender and cell yields were observed in patients relative to healthy donors.

cDNA synthesis used the whole RNA isolate, giving expressed TCRB sequences. Only in-frame clones appear in the TCRdb table, and some are missing; sequencing was by immunoSEQ multiplex PCR. The table lists about 620,000 clones, roughly a sixth of them singletons. Findings of the study overall: HLA influence on TCRB rearrangement stayed unresolved here.

The V gene end was trimmed by 5 bases and the J gene end by 4 bases; junction bases not matched to a gene: 7. In germline, CDR1 is SGHAT, CDR2 FQDESV (reference sequence). The CDR3 is 16 amino acids. Source material: naive CD4+ T cells from blood. This rearrangement joins TRBV11-1 to TRBJ2-3; 12 bases align to TRBD2. The origin of this receptor is a man between 18 and 29 years old in good health. Written as DNA, the CDR3 is TGTGCCAGCAGCGTGACTAGCGGGAGAGTCTCAGATACGCAGTATTTT. Amino acids: CASSVTSGRVSDTQYF.